Listed below are T cell receptor beta chains from one sample, sequenced in a study of blood T cell repertoires in COVID-19. TCRdb keeps only in-frame clones here, not all; method: immunoSEQ multiplex PCR. The sample holds around 270,000 clones, around 87% seen once. Sequences were obtained from peripheral blood. These receptors were taken from a woman between 45 and 65 years old with acute or convalescent COVID-19. The CDR3 runs from the conserved cysteine through the conserved F or W. A D gene is named only where the DNA matches it firmly. Clone size appears in some rows only: once, few, many, or a class for an expanded clone.

V: TRBV29-1
length: 14
D: .
J: TRBJ2-7
size: .
CDR3: CSVGRLVGSYEQYF
DNA: TGCAGCGTTGGTCGACTAGTTGGGTCCTACGAGCAGTACTTC

V: TRBV6-5
length: 16
D: TRBD1
J: TRBJ2-7
size: .
CDR3: CASSSDRGPTTYEQYF
DNA: TGTGCCAGCAGTTCTGACAGGGGGCCGACCACCTACGAGCAGTACTTC

V: TRBV28
length: 14
D: TRBD1
J: TRBJ2-2
size: .
CDR3: CAVHVTGGRGELFF
DNA: TGTGCCGTCCATGTTACAGGGGGACGCGGGGAGCTGTTTTTT

V: TRBV2
length: 11
D: .
J: TRBJ2-7
size: .
CDR3: CASRQAYEQYF
DNA: TGTGCCAGCAGACAGGCCTACGAGCAGTACTTC

V: TRBV14
length: 14
D: .
J: TRBJ2-1
size: .
CDR3: CASSQVDSYNEQFF
DNA: TGTGCCAGCAGCCAAGTGGACTCTTACAATGAGCAGTTCTTC

V: TRBV5-1
length: 14
D: .
J: TRBJ2-3
size: .
CDR3: CASRLGASTDTQYF
DNA: TGCGCCAGCAGATTGGGAGCTAGCACAGATACGCAGTATTTT

V: TRBV29-1
length: 14
D: .
J: TRBJ1-1
size: once
CDR3: CSASWGGEGTEAFF
DNA: TGCAGCGCCTCCTGGGGGGGCGAGGGCACTGAAGCTTTCTTT

V: TRBV7-2
length: 16
D: TRBD2
J: TRBJ2-7
size: .
CDR3: CASSPRGLAGVYEQYF
DNA: TGTGCCAGCAGCCCGAGAGGGCTAGCGGGAGTGTACGAGCAGTACTTC

V: TRBV7-2
length: 17
D: TRBD1
J: TRBJ2-7
size: .
CDR3: CASSLAPGTGGMDEQYF
DNA: TGTGCCAGCAGCTTGGCACCCGGGACAGGGGGCATGGACGAGCAGTACTTC

V: TRBV11-2
length: 12
D: .
J: TRBJ2-1
size: .
CDR3: CASSQTVNEQFF
DNA: TGTGCCAGCAGCCAGACAGTCAATGAGCAGTTCTTC

V: TRBV28
length: 16
D: TRBD1
J: TRBJ1-4
size: .
CDR3: CASSLDSGTANEKLFF
DNA: TGTGCCAGCAGTTTAGATTCCGGGACAGCCAATGAAAAACTGTTTTTT

V: TRBV5-1
length: 16
D: TRBD1
J: TRBJ1-1
size: .
CDR3: CASSFPAGTGGAEAFF
DNA: TGCGCCAGCAGCTTCCCCGCCGGGACAGGGGGCGCCGAAGCTTTCTTT

V: TRBV4-1
length: 17
D: TRBD1
J: TRBJ2-1
size: .
CDR3: CASRPRVGTGSYNEQFF
DNA: TGCGCCAGCAGGCCAAGGGTTGGGACAGGCTCCTACAATGAGCAGTTCTTC

V: TRBV14
length: 13
D: .
J: TRBJ1-2
size: once
CDR3: CASSLGQNYGYTF
DNA: TGTGCCAGCAGCCTTGGACAGAACTATGGCTACACCTTC

V: TRBV6-1
length: 18
D: .
J: TRBJ2-7
size: .
CDR3: CASSEQGRVHFRLYEQYF
DNA: TGTGCCAGCAGTGAACAGGGCAGGGTCCACTTTCGACTCTACGAGCAGTACTTC

V: TRBV2
length: 12
D: .
J: TRBJ1-6
size: .
CDR3: CASKDIRSPLHF
DNA: TGTGCCAGCAAGGACATCCGATCACCCCTCCACTTT

V: TRBV6-5
length: 14
D: .
J: TRBJ2-3
size: .
CDR3: CASSYADMTDTQYF
DNA: TGTGCCAGCAGTTACGCGGATATGACAGATACGCAGTATTTT

V: TRBV6-5
length: 14
D: .
J: TRBJ1-2
size: .
CDR3: CASSYLTGQEGYTF
DNA: TGTGCCAGCAGTTACCTAACAGGGCAGGAAGGCTACACCTTC

V: TRBV18
length: 15
D: .
J: TRBJ2-1
size: .
CDR3: CASSPRSLSYNEQFF
DNA: TGTGCCAGCTCACCACGGAGCCTCTCCTACAATGAGCAGTTCTTC

V: TRBV7-2
length: 16
D: TRBD2
J: TRBJ2-5
size: .
CDR3: CASSLGLAGALETQYF
DNA: TGTGCCAGCAGCTTAGGACTAGCGGGAGCGTTGGAGACCCAGTACTTC

V: TRBV27
length: 14
D: .
J: TRBJ2-7
size: once
CDR3: CASSLFGSSYEQYF
DNA: TGTGCCAGCAGTTTATTCGGTTCTTCCTACGAGCAGTACTTC

V: TRBV4-1
length: 16
D: TRBD1
J: TRBJ1-1
size: .
CDR3: CASSQGWDRVDTEAFF
DNA: TGCGCCAGCAGCCAAGGGTGGGACAGGGTGGACACTGAAGCTTTCTTT

V: TRBV6-5
length: 11
D: TRBD2
J: TRBJ2-7
size: .
CDR3: CASSGRGEQYF
DNA: TGTGCCAGCAGCGGGAGGGGCGAGCAGTACTTC

V: TRBV11-3
length: 14
D: .
J: TRBJ2-1
size: .
CDR3: CASPFTGSTYEQFF
DNA: TGTGCCAGCCCCTTCACAGGTAGCACTTATGAGCAGTTCTTC

V: TRBV9
length: 17
D: TRBD2
J: TRBJ2-3
size: .
CDR3: CASSLGLAGMGTDTQYF
DNA: TGTGCCAGCAGCTTAGGACTAGCGGGAATGGGCACAGATACGCAGTATTTT

V: TRBV9
length: 14
D: TRBD1
J: TRBJ2-7
size: .
CDR3: CASSPRTGAHEQYF
DNA: TGTGCCAGCAGCCCAAGGACAGGGGCCCACGAGCAGTACTTC

V: TRBV5-4
length: 17
D: .
J: TRBJ1-1
size: .
CDR3: CASSLASLWDTHTEAFF
DNA: TGTGCCAGCAGCTTGGCATCCTTATGGGACACCCACACTGAAGCTTTCTTT

V: TRBV6-2/TRBV6-3
length: 15
D: .
J: TRBJ2-4
size: .
CDR3: CASSATVRAKNIQYF
DNA: TGTGCCAGCAGTGCCACGGTGAGAGCCAAAAACATTCAGTACTTC

V: TRBV28
length: 15
D: .
J: TRBJ1-5
size: once
CDR3: CASSLLGGSDQPQHF
DNA: TGTGCCAGCAGTTTACTGGGGGGTAGCGATCAGCCCCAGCATTTT